This TCR beta chain came from a study of control samples from healthy donors and cancer patients. The germline gives CDR1 KGHDR, CDR2 SFDVKD. Trimming took off 10 bases at V and 3 bases at J, with 15 bases between the two ends. The CDR3 runs to 13 residues. Only a few counts were recorded for this clone. Using immunoSEQ multiplex PCR, the repertoire was profiled, and TCRdb retains in-frame clones only, with some absent. The sample includes 350,000 to 450,000 clones, more than 80% seen only once; the top ten take around 6.4%. The TCR sequence derives from a man aged 35 to 55 with head and neck cancer. J is TRBJ2-7 and V is TRBV24-1; possible D gene TRBD1, 6 bases. Sequencing was performed on PBMCs. The CDR3 sequence: CATSRGRGYEQYF. In DNA form, the CDR3 reads TGTGCCACTTCCCGTGGCAGGGGCTACGAGCAGTACTTC.